Many counts were recorded for the clone carrying this T cell receptor (beta chain). Its antigen remains unknown. Unique molecular identifiers were incorporated during preparation of the TCRbeta library. MiXCR, applied by TCRdb to the PCR reads, yields one record per CDR3 protein. This sample has 400,000 to 550,000 distinct CDR3 sequences; 10% occur once, and the top ten carry around 2%. Germline-derived CDR1 and CDR2 are SGHVS and FNYEAQ. Trimming stripped 1 base from V and 8 bases from J, with 9 bases between. CDR3 length: 13 residues. This entry comes from a study of T-cell reconstitution after alpha-beta-depleted transplantation in children. Study outcomes and limitations: After one year, T-cell counts and TCRbeta diversity mostly came from new T cells.

The gene calls are TRBV7-6 and TRBJ2-4; D call uncertain. The receptor comes from a child younger than 10 with inherited bone marrow failure, due to receive a stem cell transplant. The source was PBMCs, collected before TCRalphabeta/CD19-depleted stem cell transplant. The CDR3 region is CASSLGTRDIQYF. In DNA, the CDR3 is TGTGCCAGCAGCTTAGGGACCCGGGACATTCAGTACTTC.